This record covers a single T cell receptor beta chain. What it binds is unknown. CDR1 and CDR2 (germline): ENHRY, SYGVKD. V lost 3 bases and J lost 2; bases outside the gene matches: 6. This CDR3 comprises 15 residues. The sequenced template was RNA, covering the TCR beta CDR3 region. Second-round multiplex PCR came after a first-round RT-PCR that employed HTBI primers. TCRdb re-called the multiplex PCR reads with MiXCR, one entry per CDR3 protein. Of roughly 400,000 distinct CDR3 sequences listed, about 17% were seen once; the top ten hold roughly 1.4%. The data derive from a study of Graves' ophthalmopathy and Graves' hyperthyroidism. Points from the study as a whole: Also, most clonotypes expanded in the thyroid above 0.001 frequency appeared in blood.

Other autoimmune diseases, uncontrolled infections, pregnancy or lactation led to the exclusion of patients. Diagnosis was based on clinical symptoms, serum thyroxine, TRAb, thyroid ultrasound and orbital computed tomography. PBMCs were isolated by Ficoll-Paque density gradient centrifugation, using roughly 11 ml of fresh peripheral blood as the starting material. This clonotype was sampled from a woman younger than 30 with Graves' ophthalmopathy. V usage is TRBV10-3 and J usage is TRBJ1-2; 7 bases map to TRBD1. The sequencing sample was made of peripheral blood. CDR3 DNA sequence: TGTGCCATCAGTGAAAGGACAGGATCCAACTATGGCTACACCTTC. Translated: CAISERTGSNYGYTF.